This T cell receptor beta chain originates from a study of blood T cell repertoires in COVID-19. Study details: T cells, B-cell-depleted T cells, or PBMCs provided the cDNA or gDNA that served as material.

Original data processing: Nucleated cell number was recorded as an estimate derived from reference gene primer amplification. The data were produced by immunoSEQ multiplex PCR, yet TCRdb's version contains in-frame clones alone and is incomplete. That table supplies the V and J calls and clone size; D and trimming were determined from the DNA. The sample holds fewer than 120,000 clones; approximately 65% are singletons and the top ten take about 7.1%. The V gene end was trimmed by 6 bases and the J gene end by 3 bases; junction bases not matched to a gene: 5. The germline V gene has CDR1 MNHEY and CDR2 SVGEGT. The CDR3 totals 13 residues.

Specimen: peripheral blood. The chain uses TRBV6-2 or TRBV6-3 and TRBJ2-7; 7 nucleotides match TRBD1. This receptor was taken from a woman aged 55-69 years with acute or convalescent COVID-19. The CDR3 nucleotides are TGTGCCAGCAGCAAAAGACAGGGCTACGAGCAGTACTTC. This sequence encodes CASSKRQGYEQYF.